This TCR beta chain originates from a study of blood T cell repertoires in COVID-19. A single count supports this clone. In the study's own analysis: Amplification of reference gene primers was used by the study to estimate nucleated cell counts. Sequenced by immunoSEQ multiplex PCR; TCRdb stores in-frame clones only, minus some. For V, J and clone size, that table is used; D and trimming come from the DNA. The sample has 180,000 or so clones, 70% to 90% seen once. Trimming took 2 bases from V and 5 from J; bases not matched to a gene: 5. The CDR3 is 15 residues long. This sequence was found in a woman at least 80 years old with acute or convalescent COVID-19. The sample comprised peripheral blood. This chain connects TRBV23-1 to TRBJ2-7, with 11 bases that match TRBD1. TRBV23-1 is an open reading frame, and its role is uncertain. The CDR3 bases are TGCGCCAGCAGTCAAGTGGGACAGGGGGGGAACGAGCAGTACTTC. Amino acids: CASSQVGQGGNEQYF.